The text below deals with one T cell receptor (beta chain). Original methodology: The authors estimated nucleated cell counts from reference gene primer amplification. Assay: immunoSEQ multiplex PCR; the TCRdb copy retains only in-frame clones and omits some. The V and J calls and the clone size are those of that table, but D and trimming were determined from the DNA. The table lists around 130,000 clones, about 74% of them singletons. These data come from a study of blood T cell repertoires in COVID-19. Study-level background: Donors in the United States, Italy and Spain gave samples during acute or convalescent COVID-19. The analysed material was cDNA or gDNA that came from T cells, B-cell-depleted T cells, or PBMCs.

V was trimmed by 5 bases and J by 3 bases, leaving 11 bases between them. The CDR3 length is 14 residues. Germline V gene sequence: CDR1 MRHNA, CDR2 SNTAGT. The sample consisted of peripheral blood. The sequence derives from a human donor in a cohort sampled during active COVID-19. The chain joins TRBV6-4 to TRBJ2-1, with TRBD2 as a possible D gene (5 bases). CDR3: CASSPGLDYNEQFF. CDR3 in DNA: TGTGCCAGCAGTCCCGGACTGGACTACAATGAGCAGTTCTTC.